What follows are 30 T cell receptor beta chains derived from one specimen sequenced in a study of cytomegalovirus exposure and HLA in healthy donors. Primers for the PCR totalled 60 Vbeta and 13 Jbeta. Profiling relied on immunoSEQ multiplex PCR, and the TCRdb table lists in-frame clones only, not all of them. The data show about 160,000 clones, 80% to 90% seen once. Sequences were obtained from PBMCs. The receptor set was obtained from a man aged 50-59 years in good health and CMV-seropositive.

This chain uses TRBV4-2 with TRBJ1-5, with D possibly being TRBD1 (6 bases). CDR1 is LGHNA, CDR2 YNFKEQ, per germline. The CDR3 contains 16 residues. Trimming removed 1 base at V and 1 base at J, with 11 bases between. The CDR3 loop is CASSQAPQGSNQPQHF. The CDR3, as DNA: TGTGCCAGCAGCCAAGCTCCCCAGGGGAGCAATCAGCCCCAGCATTTT.

The V call is TRBV5-6, the J call TRBJ2-1; TRBD2 matches at 8 bases. The junction had 8 bases not matched to a gene; V was cut back by 1 base and J by 8 bases. This CDR3 has 15 amino acids. The V gene's germline CDR1 is SGHDT and CDR2 YYEEEE. Written as DNA, the CDR3 is TGTGCCAGCAGCTTGAAACAGCGGGAGCACCATGAGCAGTTCTTC. It is translated as CASSLKQREHHEQFF.

This clone was recorded only once. The chain combines TRBV7-9 with TRBJ2-1; D possibly corresponds to TRBD2 (5 bases). The V gene's germline CDR1 is SEHNR and CDR2 FQNEAQ (reference sequence). Trimming stripped 1 base from V and 12 bases from J, with 10 bases between. The CDR3 has 12 amino acids. CDR3 in amino acids: CASSLGPAGQFF. The CDR3 DNA sequence: TGTGCCAGCAGCTTAGGTCCGGCGGGGCAGTTCTTC.

J is TRBJ1-2 and V is TRBV20-1, with 8 bases matching TRBD1. Trimming removed 5 bases from V and 8 bases from J; junction bases left unmatched: 4. CDR1 is DFQATT, CDR2 SNEGSKA, per germline (reference sequence). This CDR3 is 11 amino acids long. CDR3 region: CSARQGNGYTF. Written as DNA, the CDR3 is TGCAGTGCTCGACAGGGGAACGGCTACACCTTC.

The genes are TRBV5-1 and TRBJ2-2, with 7 bases fitting TRBD2. CDR1 and CDR2 from the germline V gene are SGHRS and YFSETQ. V trimming: 4 bases; J trimming: 5 bases; junction bases outside the gene matches: 8. The CDR3 loop spans 15 amino acids. CDR3 residues: CASSRGLEGTGELFF. CDR3 coding DNA: TGCGCCAGCAGCCGAGGACTAGAAGGGACCGGGGAGCTGTTTTTT.

The genes are TRBV29-1 and TRBJ2-7; maybe TRBD1 (6 bases). This CDR3 has 13 amino acids. The V gene's germline CDR1 is SQVTM and CDR2 ANQGSEA. V lost 5 bases, J lost 0 bases, and 11 bases lay in between. The CDR3 reads CSVRAGVSYEQYF. The CDR3 nucleotides read TGCAGCGTTAGGGCAGGGGTCTCCTACGAGCAGTACTTC.

This clone was detected only once. The V call is TRBV9, the J call TRBJ2-3, with D perhaps TRBD1 (6 bases). The ends were cut back, 3 bases at V and 6 bases at J, with 8 bases in the middle. Germline CDR1 SGDLS, CDR2 YYNGEE. The CDR3 has 12 residues. CDR3 coding DNA: TGTGCCAGCAGCGCTCAGGGGGATACGCAGTATTTT. Translated: CASSAQGDTQYF.

J is TRBJ1-1 and V is TRBV29-1; TRBD1 matches at 7 bases. The germline CDR1 and CDR2 sequences are SQVTM and ANQGSEA. Unmatched junction bases numbered 5, after V lost 3 bases and J lost 4 bases. CDR3 length: 13 residues. The CDR3 protein is CSVDRQGATEAFF. The CDR3 DNA follows: TGCAGCGTTGATCGACAGGGAGCCACTGAAGCTTTCTTT.

The chain has TRBV5-1 and TRBJ2-5; 10 nucleotides align to TRBD2. Per the germline V gene, CDR1 is SGHRS and CDR2 is YFSETQ. The CDR3 sequence is 15 residues long. J gave up 5 bases and V 3 bases, and 7 bases lay outside the gene matches. CDR3 amino acids: CASSSTSGASETQYF. CDR3 sequence (DNA): TGCGCCAGCAGCTCTACTAGCGGGGCTTCGGAGACCCAGTACTTC.

The V gene is TRBV14, the J gene TRBJ2-3; TRBD2 aligns across 13 bases. The V gene's germline CDR1 is SGHDN and CDR2 FVKESK. V shed 5 bases and J 6 bases; nucleotides not matched to a gene: 5. The CDR3 has 15 residues. The CDR3 DNA reads TGTGCCAGCAGCACTACTAGCGGGGGGGTGGATACGCAGTATTTT. It yields the protein CASSTTSGGVDTQYF.

On this clone itself: The junction departs from the called germline gene at one end, perhaps through a read error. The V call is TRBV5-1, the J call TRBJ1-2; D is uncertain. This CDR3 is built from 11 residues. Germline V lookup: CDR1 SGHRS, CDR2 YFSETQ. The CDR3: CANSLGGRYTF. The CDR3 DNA reads as TGCGCCAACAGCTTAGGAGGGCGCTACACCTTC.

The chain uses TRBV5-6 and TRBJ2-5; TRBD2 matches at 8 bases. The J call may be faulty, since TRBJ2-7 better matches the DNA end. Germline CDR1 and CDR2: SGHDT and YYEEEE. This CDR3 has 16 amino acids. CDR3 in amino acids: CASSREGGIGTYEQYF. CDR3 DNA sequence: TGTGCCAGCAGCCGGGAGGGGGGGATCGGGACCTACGAGCAGTACTTC.

This clone has a handful of counts. V and J are TRBV5-1 and TRBJ2-3, with TRBD2 matching over 12 bases. The ends lost 3 bases at V and 6 bases at J; junction bases unmatched: 8. This CDR3 comprises 16 residues. Germline values: CDR1 SGHRS, CDR2 YFSETQ. The CDR3 nucleotides read TGCGCCAGCAGCTCCTTTGGACTAGCGGGACCCGATACGCAGTATTTT. Amino acid sequence: CASSSFGLAGPDTQYF.

The chain recombines TRBV29-1 with TRBJ2-1, with unresolved D. CDR1 is SQVTM, CDR2 ANQGSEA, per germline. Trimming cost V 3 bases and J 7 bases, with 7 bases left between them. The CDR3 totals 11 residues. CDR3 loop: CSVEARNEQFF. CDR3 bases: TGCAGCGTTGAGGCCAGGAATGAGCAGTTCTTC.

The genes are TRBV2 and TRBJ1-3; 8 bases match TRBD1. The CDR3 is made up of 15 amino acids. Germline trimming cut 10 bases from V and 3 bases from J; bases unmatched to any gene: 11. Germline CDR1 is SNHLY and CDR2 is FYNNEI. For the CDR3, the DNA is TGTGCCATCGGTGGACAGGGCGCGGGTGGAAACACCATATATTTT. The encoded protein is CAIGGQGAGGNTIYF.

The count of this clone is one. This rearrangement joins TRBV5-8 to TRBJ2-5; no firm D call. The CDR3 is made up of 13 amino acids. The V end was cut by 0 bases, the J end by 2 bases, with 5 bases between. The V gene's germline CDR1 is SGHTS and CDR2 YDEGEE. The CDR3 nucleotides are TGTGCCAGCAGCTTGGCGGTACAAGAGACCCAGTACTTC. Translating gives CASSLAVQETQYF.

The chain has TRBV6-5 and TRBJ1-2, with D maybe TRBD1 (5 bases). Germline CDR1 reads MNHEY; CDR2 reads SVGAGI. V was clipped by 0 bases and J by 6 bases, with 11 bases between them. There are 14 residues in the CDR3. CDR3 coding DNA: TGTGCCAGCAGTTACTCGGCAGGGAAGAATGGCTACACCTTC. It codes for CASSYSAGKNGYTF.

This chain links TRBV11-3 with TRBJ2-1; a weak D match, TRBD2 (6 bases). CDR1 is SGHNT and CDR2 is YENEEA in the germline V gene. V lost 4 bases, J lost 7 bases, and 26 bases lay in between. This CDR3 is 18 amino acids long. In DNA, the CDR3 is TGTGCCAGCAGCTCATCGTTCGGGAGTAGCTCCCTACAAAATGAGCAGTTCTTC. This translates into CASSSSFGSSSLQNEQFF.

In its sample, this clone was seen a few times. J is TRBJ2-1 and V is TRBV11-2; D perhaps matches TRBD2 (5 bases). This CDR3 is 12 amino acids long. Trimming took off 2 bases at V and 15 bases at J, with 14 bases between the two ends. In germline, CDR1 is SGHAT, CDR2 FQNNGV. The CDR3 spells CASSLLSGRVFF. DNA for the CDR3: TGTGCCAGCAGCTTATTATCCGGGCGGGTGTTCTTC.

This clone appeared a single time. The V and J genes are TRBV2 and TRBJ2-5; 7 nucleotides agree with TRBD1. The ends lost 7 bases at V and 2 bases at J; junction bases unmatched: 7. The germline V gene has CDR1 SNHLY and CDR2 FYNNEI. The CDR3 contains 14 residues. CDR3 sequence reads: CASKGAGRQETQYF. The CDR3, as DNA: TGTGCCAGCAAGGGGGCAGGGCGGCAAGAGACCCAGTACTTC.

The genes are TRBV2 and TRBJ1-2; D remains unclear. Germline CDR1 and CDR2: SNHLY and FYNNEI. This CDR3 is 14 amino acids long. With 3 bases removed from V and 11 bases from J, the gap between germline ends came to 19 bases. The CDR3 region is CASSDPLLATLYTF. CDR3 nucleotides: TGTGCCAGCAGTGACCCCCTTTTAGCGACATTATACACCTTC.

This chain links TRBV6-5 with TRBJ2-3, with D hard to call. Trimming cost V 7 bases and J 4 bases, with 12 bases left between them. Germline CDR1 MNHEY, CDR2 SVGAGI. CDR3 length: 13 amino acids. The CDR3 reads CASKLSTADTQYF. In DNA form, the CDR3 reads TGTGCCAGCAAGCTTAGTACGGCAGATACGCAGTATTTT.

The chain links TRBV18 to TRBJ2-3; D not certain. Per germline, CDR1 KGHSH and CDR2 LQKENI. CDR3 length: 13 amino acids. Deletions cut 5 bases from V and 0 bases from J, with 6 bases between. This CDR3 reads CASSTTSTDTQYF. CDR3 nucleotide sequence: TGTGCCAGCTCAACGACAAGCACAGATACGCAGTATTTT.

The chain links TRBV25-1 to TRBJ1-2, with D possibly being TRBD1 (5 bases). Trimming pared 5 bases from V and 4 bases from J, leaving 20 bases between. In germline, CDR1 is MGHDK, CDR2 SYGVNS. The CDR3 has 16 amino acids. The CDR3 is CASSTVEGETIYGYTF. In nucleotides, the CDR3 is TGTGCCAGCAGTACCGTTGAAGGGGAAACCATCTATGGCTACACCTTC.

The gene calls are TRBV6-5 and TRBJ1-4, with D perhaps matching TRBD1 (6 bases). V gave up 6 bases and J gave up 4 bases, with 12 bases separating them. CDR1 and CDR2 from the germline V gene are MNHEY and SVGAGI. The CDR3 has 14 residues. The CDR3 bases are TGTGCCAGCAGCCGCACAGGGCTTAATGAAAAACTGTTTTTT. This translates into CASSRTGLNEKLFF.

The V call is TRBV21-1, the J call TRBJ1-3. TRBV21-1 is reported as a pseudogene. The CDR3 is 11 amino acids. The CDR3 region is CASSSGEPPDF. In DNA, the CDR3 is TGTGCCAGCAGCAGCGGGGAACCGCCGGACTTT.

The chain uses TRBV19 and TRBJ1-1; unclear D gene. The germline gives CDR1 LNHDA, CDR2 SQIVND (reference sequence). The CDR3 length is 10 residues. V lost 6 bases to trimming and J lost 7 bases, with 6 bases between them. The CDR3 sequence: CASRGDEAFF. DNA of the CDR3: TGTGCCAGTAGAGGAGATGAAGCTTTCTTT.

The chain carries TRBV10-3 and TRBJ1-1; D possibly corresponds to TRBD1 (5 bases). Germline V gives CDR1 ENHRY, CDR2 SYGVKD. The V end lost 2 bases, the J end lost 0 bases, and 10 bases lay between the germline ends. This CDR3 comprises 15 residues. DNA for the CDR3: TGTGCCATCAGTGAGAAGACAGCCATGAACACTGAAGCTTTCTTT. It specifies CAISEKTAMNTEAFF.

The rearrangement joins TRBV5-6 to TRBJ1-3; 7 nucleotides line up with TRBD1. Germline V gene lookup returns CDR1 SGHDT and CDR2 YYEEEE. Trimming took 4 bases from V and 4 from J; bases not matched to a gene: 11. The CDR3 extends over 16 amino acids. The CDR3 spells CASSRNRGSGGNTIYF. The CDR3 DNA follows: TGTGCCAGCAGCCGCAACAGGGGATCGGGCGGAAACACCATATATTTT.

The chain carries TRBV7-6 and TRBJ1-6; perhaps TRBD1 as D (5 bases). The CDR3 is 14 residues long. Trimming shortened V by 4 bases and J by 10 bases, and 14 bases separated the two germline ends. Germline V lookup: CDR1 SGHVS, CDR2 FNYEAQ. The CDR3 bases are TGTGCCAGCAGCTCGGATGTAGGGGTATCACCCCTCCACTTT. Translating gives CASSSDVGVSPLHF. Supplemented by reference TRBV7-6 and TRBJ1-6, the full variable domain reads GAGVSQSPRYKVTKRGQDVALRCDPISGHVSLYWYRQALGQGPEFLTYFNYEAQQDKSGLPNDRFSAERPEGSISTLTIQRTEQRDSAMYRCASSSDVGVSPLHFGNGTRLTVT.